These T cell receptor beta chains were read from a single sample in a study of CD8 T cells in ankylosing spondylitis. Via MiXCR, TCRdb re-called the 5' RACE reads, giving one row per CDR3 protein. The table lists about 540,000 distinct CDR3 sequences, about 13% of them singletons, with around 6.8% in the top ten. The specimen was blood, either unsorted or a sorted T cell fraction (not recorded which). Source of these receptors: a male donor with ankylosing spondylitis. CDR3s include the opening cysteine and the closing phenylalanine or tryptophan.

J: TRBJ2-1
V: TRBV11-1
CDR3: CASSLSPTSGDYNEQFF

J: TRBJ1-1
V: TRBV29-1
CDR3: CSETQGVEAFF

J: TRBJ2-7
V: TRBV3-1
CDR3: CASLPSGAPYEQYF

J: TRBJ2-3
V: TRBV20-1
CDR3: CSARDGTSGSRMQYF

J: TRBJ2-3
V: TRBV20-1
CDR3: CSASCPTVVCGTDTQYF

J: TRBJ2-3
V: TRBV24-1
CDR3: CATSDPGLAGFDTQYF

J: TRBJ2-1
V: TRBV24-1
CDR3: CATSAAGQGDPYNEQFF

J: TRBJ1-1
V: TRBV12-5
CDR3: CASGIDRGKAFF

J: TRBJ2-1
V: TRBV4-2
CDR3: CASSLPDGVSNEQFF

J: TRBJ1-2
V: TRBV20-1
CDR3: CSAYRGLGYGYTF

J: TRBJ2-7
V: TRBV13
CDR3: CASSPSGERSRYEQYF

J: TRBJ2-1
V: TRBV12-3/TRBV12-4
CDR3: CASSSGGRDNEQFF

J: TRBJ2-1
V: TRBV14
CDR3: CASSQDLLAGAVFF

J: TRBJ2-4
V: TRBV7-2
CDR3: CASSLDTGGPNIQYF

J: TRBJ1-1
V: TRBV5-1
CDR3: CASSLAGRGVTEAFF

J: TRBJ2-2
V: TRBV5-1
CDR3: CASSLVPGTGELFF